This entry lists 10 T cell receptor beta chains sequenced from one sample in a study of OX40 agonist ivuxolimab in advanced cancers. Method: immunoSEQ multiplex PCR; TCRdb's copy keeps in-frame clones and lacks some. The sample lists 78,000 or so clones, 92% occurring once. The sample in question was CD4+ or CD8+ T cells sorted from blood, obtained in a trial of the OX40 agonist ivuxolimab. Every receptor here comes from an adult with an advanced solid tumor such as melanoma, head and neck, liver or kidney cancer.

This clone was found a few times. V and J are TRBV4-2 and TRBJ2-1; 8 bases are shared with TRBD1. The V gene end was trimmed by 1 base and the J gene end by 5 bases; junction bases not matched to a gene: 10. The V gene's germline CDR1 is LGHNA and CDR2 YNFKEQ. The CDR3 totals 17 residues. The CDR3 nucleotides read TGTGCCAGCAGCCAAGGCTCAAAGGGACAGGTGAACAATGAGCAGTTCTTC. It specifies CASSQGSKGQVNNEQFF.

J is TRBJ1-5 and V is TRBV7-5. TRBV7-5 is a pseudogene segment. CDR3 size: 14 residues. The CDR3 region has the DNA TGTGTTACTACGTCTCGCCCAGAAGAGCAGCCCCAGCATTTT. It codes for CVTTSRPEEQPQHF.

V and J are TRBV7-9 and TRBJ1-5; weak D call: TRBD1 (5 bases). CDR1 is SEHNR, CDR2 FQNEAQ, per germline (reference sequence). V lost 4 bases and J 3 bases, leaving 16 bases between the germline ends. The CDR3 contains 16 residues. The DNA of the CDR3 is TGTGCCAGCAGCTCGAGCAGCGCAGGGCCCAATCAGCCCCAGCATTTT. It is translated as CASSSSSAGPNQPQHF.

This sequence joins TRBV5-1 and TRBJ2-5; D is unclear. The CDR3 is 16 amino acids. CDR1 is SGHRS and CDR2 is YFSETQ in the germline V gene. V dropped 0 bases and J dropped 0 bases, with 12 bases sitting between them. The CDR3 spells CASSLAHSQYQETQYF. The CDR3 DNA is TGCGCCAGCAGCTTGGCCCACAGCCAATACCAAGAGACCCAGTACTTC.

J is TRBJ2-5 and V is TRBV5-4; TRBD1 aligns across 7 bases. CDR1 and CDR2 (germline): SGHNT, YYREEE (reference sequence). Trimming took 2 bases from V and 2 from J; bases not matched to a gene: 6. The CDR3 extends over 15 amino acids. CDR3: CASSLSGGIQETQYF. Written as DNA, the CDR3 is TGTGCCAGCAGCTTATCAGGGGGAATACAAGAGACCCAGTACTTC.

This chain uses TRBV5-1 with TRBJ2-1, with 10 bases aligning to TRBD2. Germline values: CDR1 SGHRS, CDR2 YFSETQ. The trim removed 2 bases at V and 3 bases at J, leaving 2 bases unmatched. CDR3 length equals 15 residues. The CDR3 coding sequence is TGCGCCAGCAGCTTTCTAGCGGGGGACTACAATGAGCAGTTCTTC. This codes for CASSFLAGDYNEQFF. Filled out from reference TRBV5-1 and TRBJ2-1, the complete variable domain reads KAGVTQTPRYLIKTRGQQVTLSCSPISGHRSVSWYQQTPGQGLQFLFEYFSETQRNKGNFPGRFSGRQFSNSRSEMNVSTLELGDSALYLCASSFLAGDYNEQFFGPGTRLTVL.

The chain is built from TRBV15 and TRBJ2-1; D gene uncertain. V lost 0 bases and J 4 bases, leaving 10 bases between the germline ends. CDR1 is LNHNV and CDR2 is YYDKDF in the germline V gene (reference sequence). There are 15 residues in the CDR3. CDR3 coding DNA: TGTGCCACCAGCAGAGATAGCATGACTTACAATGAGCAGTTCTTC. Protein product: CATSRDSMTYNEQFF.

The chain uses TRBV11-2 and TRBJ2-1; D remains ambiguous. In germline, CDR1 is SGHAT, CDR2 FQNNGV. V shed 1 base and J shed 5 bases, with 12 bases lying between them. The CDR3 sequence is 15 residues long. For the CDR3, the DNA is TGTGCCAGCAGCTTAGGAGCCGGCAGAAACAATGAGCAGTTCTTC. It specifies CASSLGAGRNNEQFF.

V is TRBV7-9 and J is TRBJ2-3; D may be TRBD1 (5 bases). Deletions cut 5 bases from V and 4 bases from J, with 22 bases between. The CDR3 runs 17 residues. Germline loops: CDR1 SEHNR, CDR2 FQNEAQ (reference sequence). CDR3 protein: CASSTTRTGLNADTQYF. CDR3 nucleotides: TGTGCCAGCAGCACCACCCGAACAGGCCTAAACGCAGATACGCAGTATTTT.

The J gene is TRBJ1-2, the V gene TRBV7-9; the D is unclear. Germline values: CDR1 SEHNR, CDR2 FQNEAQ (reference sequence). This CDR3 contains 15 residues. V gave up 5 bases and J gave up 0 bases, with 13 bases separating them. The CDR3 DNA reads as TGTGCCAGCAGCCCGATCGTTGACGCTAACTATGGCTACACCTTC. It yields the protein CASSPIVDANYGYTF.